The rows below give T cell receptor beta chains drawn from one sample of a study of shared clonotypes between healthy human individuals. The method was immunoSEQ multiplex PCR; TCRdb's version includes in-frame clones alone and lacks a portion of them. There are about 2.3 million clones in the sample; 85% to 95% occur only once, and around 0.4% lies in the top ten. The sample comprised naive CD4+ T cells from PBMCs. The source of these receptors is a man younger than 35 in good health. Some clones in this sample may be carry-over from other donors' samples. The conserved cysteine and the conserved F or W are not part of the CDR3 here. Where a row states a size, it is once, few, many or the class of an expanded clone; other rows omit it.

NA	12	TRBJ2-3	TRBV29-1	SVGQKLNTDTQY
NA	13	TRBJ2-7	TRBV5-1	ASSLDTSKGYEQY
NA	11	TRBJ1-1	TRBV27	ASRQSRHTEAF
NA	14	TRBJ1-2	TRBV27	ASSLRGGGTHYGYT
NA	12	TRBJ2-3	TRBV28	ASSFQGGSDTQY
NA	12	TRBJ1-4	TRBV28	ASSPGTGFGKLF
NA	17	TRBJ1-3	TRBV28	ASSPPPPGQGALGNTIY
NA	17	TRBJ2-2	TRBV7-8	ASSSYPSGSFLATGELF
once	15	TRBJ2-3	TRBV5-1	ASSLAAGSSSTDTQY
NA	13	TRBJ2-3	TRBV28	ASSLRSDRTDTQY
NA	11	TRBJ1-3	TRBV5-1	ASSPGTGNTIY